This TCR beta chain derives from a study of beta chain features in type 1 diabetes listed by TCRdb under 2018. Study-level background: Mean age, gender distribution, total cell number and subset yield did not differ between patients and healthy donors. A total of 90 million to 140 million sorted cells were examined across all samples, and RNA yield correlated strongly with the number of cells per subset. The study compared the TCRB repertoires of sorted circulating CD4+ T cell subsets in recently diagnosed type 1 diabetes patients with those in matched healthy donors. Naive and central memory subsets were obtained from all 30 or so donors, but regulatory and stem cell-like memory subsets were isolated from only 8 patients and roughly eight healthy donors.

Turning to this clone: Its specific antigen is unknown. Per-base qualities were not stored, and no clone one base away is much larger.

A single peripheral blood draw of about 116 mL on average was collected from each donor into heparinised tubes. A BD FACSAria II was used to sort naive, central memory, regulatory and stem cell-like memory CD4+ T cells with a panel that included CD45RO, CCR7, CD25, CD127, CD95 and CD27. Every sorted population had a purity above 95%. Right away, PBMCs were isolated by Lymphoprep density gradient centrifugation and were stained directly, with no culture step. To minimize batch effects, samples were stained and sorted in pairs, one healthy donor with one patient per experiment. The High Capacity cDNA Reverse Transcription Kit was used to reverse transcribe all of the isolated RNA, meaning that expressed TCRB transcripts were what got sequenced. Naive, central memory and regulatory T cell samples underwent deep immunoSEQ sequencing, averaging approximately 3.5 million total reads per sample. Sorted cells were lysed in RLT buffer and RNA was extracted with DNase-treated RNeasy Micro or Mini kits, depending on cell number. Each cell subset was processed on its own to prevent cross-contamination, while patient and healthy donor samples were processed together. The immunoSEQ multiplex PCR was used to amplify TCRB sequences from cDNA, generating 87-bp fragments that spanned the CDR3 region. Amplicons were sequenced on the Illumina HiSeq platform. In the original analysis: Synthetic template baselines were used to correct PCR bias computationally, reads within Hamming distance 2 were collapsed together, and singletons that could not be merged were discarded. By aligning reads against IMGT, V, D and J genes, CDR3 length, and insertions or deletions at six rearrangement sites were assigned. Within each subset, clonotype counts were normalized to sorted cell number, after which true diversity and Gini coefficients were computed with the tcR R package. Repertoire sharing was quantified using the overlap coefficient calculated on TCRB nucleotide sequences. Out-of-frame TCRB sequences from naive cells were analyzed as a proxy for the pre-selection repertoire. TCRdb took over this immuneACCESS table, retaining in-frame rearrangements with V and J assigned. Such tables are incomplete; in checked studies, under half of the missing clones stem from an unresolved V gene, and the remainder is unexplained. D and trimming were read from the DNA, whereas the V and J calls and clone size are those reported in that table. The sample table contains fewer than 500,000 clones; only one count was recorded for approximately 13% of them. The ten largest clonotypes hold approximately 0.038% of the sample.

The CDR1 and CDR2 encoded by the germline V gene are SGHTA and FQGTGA. V is clipped by 2 bases and J by 2 bases, and the sequence between their germline boundaries is 6 bases long. Measured from the cysteine to the phenylalanine, the CDR3 is 14 residues long. The retained sequence is limited to the CDR3, 42 bases, with the frame set at the first base. What the study reported, not specific to this receptor: Because cDNA was sequenced instead of genomic DNA, activated cells with high expression could be over-represented, although the groups did not differ in activation or CD3 levels. In all four CD4+ subsets, TCRB CDR3 length was moderately but significantly shorter in type 1 diabetes patients. Naive, central memory and regulatory TCRB repertoires appeared to be more alike among patients than among healthy donors. At VDJ recombination sites, type 1 diabetes patients had fewer insertions and more deleted nucleotides, which implies abnormalities in thymic rearrangement. PCR might favor shorter templates, but patient and control samples were amplified and corrected together, so any skew would affect both groups equally. Because the HLA sub-analyses included only small numbers of individuals, any influence of HLA type on TCRB rearrangement was left unresolved.

The chain employs TRBV7-3 and TRBJ2-2; too little of a D gene remains to name it. The sample taken for sequencing was naive CD4+ T cells from blood. Per the publication, the cell subset or site label means: true naive CD4+ T cells. This TCR came from a man younger than 45 in good health. CDR3 protein: CASSLGRNTGELFF. The bases read TGTGCCAGCAGCTTAGGAAGAAACACCGGGGAGCTGTTTTTT.